The rows below give T cell receptor beta chains drawn from one sample of a study of vaccination and CD4 T cells after COVID-19. TCRdb recomputed calls from the PCR reads with MiXCR, one row per CDR3 protein. The repertoire has around 16,000 distinct CDR3 sequences, 60% to 70% of them found once; the top ten carry more than 10%. No cognate antigen is known for these TCRs. The source material was CD4+ T cells from blood, cultured in vitro. These receptor sequences come from a human donor who had recovered from COVID-19. The CDR3 runs from the conserved cysteine through the conserved F or W. D genes are given only for firm matches. Clone size is given for some rows only: seen once, a few or many times, or a class if the clone is expanded.

clone_size | j_call | d_call | v_call | cdr3_nt | cdr3_aa
- | TRBJ1-1 | - | TRBV6-5 | TGTGCCAGCAGTTACTCGACCCCCGGGAACACTGAAGCTTTCTTT | CASSYSTPGNTEAFF
- | TRBJ2-3 | TRBD2 | TRBV6-1 | TGTGCCAGCAGCTCCGGGACTAGCGGCACAGATACGCAGTATTTT | CASSSGTSGTDTQYF
- | TRBJ1-1 | - | TRBV20-1 | TGCAGTGCTGCCCCGACACTACAGAACACTGAAGCTTTCTTT | CSAAPTLQNTEAFF
- | TRBJ2-7 | - | TRBV4-1 | TGCGCCAGCAGCCAAGACCTCGCTAGCAGCTACGAGCAGTACTTC | CASSQDLASSYEQYF
- | TRBJ1-6 | - | TRBV6-1 | TGTGCCAGCAGTGGCCGGACCGATTCACCCCTCCACTTT | CASSGRTDSPLHF
- | TRBJ1-1 | - | TRBV6-1 | TGTGCCAGCAGCCCCGGGGGTTGGAACACTGAAACTTTCTTT | CASSPGGWNTETFF
- | TRBJ2-1 | TRBD2 | TRBV27 | TGTGCCAGCAGTGGGACTAGCGTATTGGAGCAGTTCTTC | CASSGTSVLEQFF
few | TRBJ1-5 | - | TRBV7-2 | TGTGCCAGCAGCCAAGACCATCAGCCCCAGCATTTT | CASSQDHQPQHF
- | TRBJ2-7 | - | TRBV15 | TGTGCCACCAGCAGAGCCGGCGGCTCCTACGAGCAGTACTTC | CATSRAGGSYEQYF
few | TRBJ2-7 | - | TRBV12-3/TRBV12-4 | TGTGCCAGCAGTTTCCGACCAAACGAGCAGTACTTC | CASSFRPNEQYF
- | TRBJ2-7 | - | TRBV20-1 | TGCAGTGCTAGAGATGCTCGGGCGGGTAGAGGGGGTTACGAGCAGTACTTC | CSARDARAGRGGYEQYF
few | TRBJ1-2 | - | TRBV2 | TGTGCCAGCATCGACGGGGCAGGGACGCACTATGGCTACACCTTC | CASIDGAGTHYGYTF
once | TRBJ1-1 | - | TRBV27 | TGTGCCAGCAGGGCCCTCGTGGGTAGGAAGAAAAACACTGAAGCTTTCTTT | CASRALVGRKKNTEAFF
few | TRBJ1-2 | TRBD1 | TRBV6-1 | TGTGCCAGCAGTCGGGACAGGGCTCGGGGCTACACCTTC | CASSRDRARGYTF
- | TRBJ2-7 | TRBD2 | TRBV6-5 | TGTGCCAGCAGTTACCAACATACCCTCTATCCGGGAGGGCCCCCGGGGGACGAGCAGTACTTC | CASSYQHTLYPGGPPGDEQYF
- | TRBJ2-5 | - | TRBV5-6 | TGTGCCAGCAGCTTGGCTCTGATCCAAGAGACCCAGTACTTC | CASSLALIQETQYF
- | TRBJ2-7 | TRBD2 | TRBV10-3 | TGTGCCATCAGTGAGGCAGCGGGAGGCAACGAGCAGTACTTC | CAISEAAGGNEQYF